This T cell receptor (beta chain) was captured by sequencing in a study of cytomegalovirus exposure and HLA in healthy donors. General study findings and limits: Analyzed later, association rates of TCRs varied across HLA loci, with DRB1 most and HLA-C fewest.

PCR involved 60 Vbeta and 13 Jbeta primers. Sequencing was performed with immunoSEQ multiplex PCR; in TCRdb, only in-frame clones are kept and a portion is missing. The repertoire holds 90,000 to 130,000 clones, with 76% as singletons. About this clone itself: Its antigen is not identified.

Material for sequencing was PBMCs. The receptor was derived from a man younger than 45 in good health and CMV-seropositive.

Here the CDR3 DNA reads TGTGCCATCAGTGAGCCGATAGCGGGGGCTGGGACAGATACGCAGTATTTT. Protein sequence: CAISEPIAGAGTDTQYF. The chain employs TRBV10-3 and TRBJ2-3; TRBD2 matches 9 bases. Looked up from germline, CDR1 is ENHRY and CDR2 is SYGVKD. This CDR3 region has 17 residues. The trim removed 2 bases at V and 3 bases at J, leaving 9 bases unmatched.